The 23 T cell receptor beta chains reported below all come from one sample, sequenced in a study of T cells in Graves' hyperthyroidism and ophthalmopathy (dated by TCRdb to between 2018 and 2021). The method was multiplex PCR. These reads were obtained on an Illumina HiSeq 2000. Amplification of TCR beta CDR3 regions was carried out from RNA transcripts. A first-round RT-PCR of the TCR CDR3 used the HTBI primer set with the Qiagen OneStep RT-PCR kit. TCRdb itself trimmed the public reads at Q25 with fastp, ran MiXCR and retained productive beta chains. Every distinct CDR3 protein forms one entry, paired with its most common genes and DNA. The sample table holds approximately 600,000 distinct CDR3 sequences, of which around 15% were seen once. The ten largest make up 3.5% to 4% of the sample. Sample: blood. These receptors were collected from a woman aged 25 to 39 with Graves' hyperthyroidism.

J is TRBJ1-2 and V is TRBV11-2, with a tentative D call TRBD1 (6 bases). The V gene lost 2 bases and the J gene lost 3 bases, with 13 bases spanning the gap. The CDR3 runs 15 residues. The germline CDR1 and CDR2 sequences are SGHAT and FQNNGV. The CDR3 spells CASSLTAGDYYGYTF. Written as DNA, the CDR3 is TGTGCCAGCAGCTTAACCGCAGGGGATTACTATGGCTACACCTTC.

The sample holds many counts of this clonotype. CDR3 sequence (DNA): TGTGCCAGCAGTATCCTCGGGGGGGGATACACAGATACGCAGTATTTT. Encoded protein: CASSILGGGYTDTQYF. The chain has TRBV28 and TRBJ2-3; 8 bases are a match to TRBD2. Germline V gene data show CDR1 as MDHEN and CDR2 as SYDVKM. V shed 5 bases, J shed 2 bases, and the junction held 9 bases outside the gene matches. The CDR3 extends over 16 amino acids.

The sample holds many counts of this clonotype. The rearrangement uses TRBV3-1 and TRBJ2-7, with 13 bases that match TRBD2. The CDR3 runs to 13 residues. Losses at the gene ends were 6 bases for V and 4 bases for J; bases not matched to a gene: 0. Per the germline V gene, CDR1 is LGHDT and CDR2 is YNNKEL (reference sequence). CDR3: CASRTSGRYEQYF. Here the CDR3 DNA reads TGTGCCAGCAGGACTAGCGGGAGGTACGAGCAGTACTTC.

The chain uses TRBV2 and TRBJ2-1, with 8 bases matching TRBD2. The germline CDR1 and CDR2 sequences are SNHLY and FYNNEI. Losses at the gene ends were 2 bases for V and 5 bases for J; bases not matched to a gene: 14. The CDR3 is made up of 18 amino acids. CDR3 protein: CASSEYGLERERDNEQFF. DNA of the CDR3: TGTGCCAGCAGTGAATATGGGTTAGAGCGGGAGCGAGACAATGAGCAGTTCTTC.

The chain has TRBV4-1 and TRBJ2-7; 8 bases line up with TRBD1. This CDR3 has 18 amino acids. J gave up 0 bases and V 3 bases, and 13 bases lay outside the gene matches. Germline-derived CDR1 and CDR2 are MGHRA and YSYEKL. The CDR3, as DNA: TGCGCCAGCAGCCATGAATTTACAGGGGGAAGGAGCTCCTACGAGCAGTACTTC. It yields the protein CASSHEFTGGRSSYEQYF.

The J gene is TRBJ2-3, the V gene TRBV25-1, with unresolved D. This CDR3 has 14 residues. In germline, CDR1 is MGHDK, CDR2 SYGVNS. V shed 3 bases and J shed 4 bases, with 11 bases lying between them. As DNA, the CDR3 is TGTGCCAGCAGTGATGTGACAAGTCCAGATACGCAGTATTTT. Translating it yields CASSDVTSPDTQYF. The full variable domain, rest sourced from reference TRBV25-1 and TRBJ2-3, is EADIYQTPRYLVIGTGKKITLECSQTMGHDKMYWYQQDPGMELHLIHYSYGVNSTEKGDLSSESTVSRIRTEHFPLTLESARPSHTSQYLCASSDVTSPDTQYFGPGTRLTVL.

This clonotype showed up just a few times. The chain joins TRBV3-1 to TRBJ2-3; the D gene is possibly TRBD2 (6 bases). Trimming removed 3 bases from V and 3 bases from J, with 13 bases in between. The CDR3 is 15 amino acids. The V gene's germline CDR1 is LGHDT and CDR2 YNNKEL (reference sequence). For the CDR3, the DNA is TGTGCCAGCAGCCAGGCCGCCGGAGGGACAGATACGCAGTATTTT. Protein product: CASSQAAGGTDTQYF.

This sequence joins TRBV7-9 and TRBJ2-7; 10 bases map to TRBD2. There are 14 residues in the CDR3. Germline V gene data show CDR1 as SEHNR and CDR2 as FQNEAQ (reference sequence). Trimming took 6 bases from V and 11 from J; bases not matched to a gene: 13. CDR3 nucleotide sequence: TGTGCCAGCAGTGCGGAGCGAACTAGCGGGAAGAAGTACTTC. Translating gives CASSAERTSGKKYF.

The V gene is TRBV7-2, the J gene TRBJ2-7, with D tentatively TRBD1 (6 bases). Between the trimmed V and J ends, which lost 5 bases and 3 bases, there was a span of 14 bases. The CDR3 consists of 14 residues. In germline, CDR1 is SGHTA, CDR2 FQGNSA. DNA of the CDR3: TGTGCCAGCAGCCCAAGGGGGAGTGTCTACGAGCAGTACTTC. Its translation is CASSPRGSVYEQYF.

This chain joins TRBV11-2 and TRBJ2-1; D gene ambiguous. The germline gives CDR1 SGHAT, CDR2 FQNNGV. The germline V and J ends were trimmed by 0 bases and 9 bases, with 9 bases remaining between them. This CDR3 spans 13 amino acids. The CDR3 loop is CASSLDIRAEQFF. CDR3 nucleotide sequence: TGTGCCAGCAGCTTAGACATCCGCGCTGAGCAGTTCTTC.

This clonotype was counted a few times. DNA of the CDR3: TGTGCCAGCAGACTTAGCGGGAGGACCCTCACCGGGGAGCTGTTTTTT. Protein: CASRLSGRTLTGELFF. V usage is TRBV6-1 and J usage is TRBJ2-2; TRBD2 aligns across 10 bases. CDR3 length: 16 amino acids. V gave up 6 bases and J gave up 4 bases; unmatched junction bases: 8. Germline assignment: CDR1 MNHNS and CDR2 SASEGT.

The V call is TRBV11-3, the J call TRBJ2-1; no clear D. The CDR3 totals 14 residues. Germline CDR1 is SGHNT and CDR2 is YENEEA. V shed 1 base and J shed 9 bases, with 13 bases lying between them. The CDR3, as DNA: TGTGCCAGCAGCTTAGGTGAGTTACGGCCTGAGCAGTTCTTC. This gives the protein CASSLGELRPEQFF.

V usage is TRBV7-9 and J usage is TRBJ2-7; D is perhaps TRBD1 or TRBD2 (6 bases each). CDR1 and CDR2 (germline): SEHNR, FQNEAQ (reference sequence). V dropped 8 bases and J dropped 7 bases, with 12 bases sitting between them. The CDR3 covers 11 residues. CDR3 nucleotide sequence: TGTGCCAGCGGGGGGCTGGAAGAGCAGTACTTC. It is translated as CASGGLEEQYF.

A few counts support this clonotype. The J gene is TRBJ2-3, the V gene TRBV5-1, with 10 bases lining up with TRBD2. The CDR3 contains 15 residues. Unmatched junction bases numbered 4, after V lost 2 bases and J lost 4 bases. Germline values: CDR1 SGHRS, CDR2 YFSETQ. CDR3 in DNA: TGCGCCAGCAGCTTTAGCGGGAGGCTGGCAGATACGCAGTATTTT. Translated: CASSFSGRLADTQYF.

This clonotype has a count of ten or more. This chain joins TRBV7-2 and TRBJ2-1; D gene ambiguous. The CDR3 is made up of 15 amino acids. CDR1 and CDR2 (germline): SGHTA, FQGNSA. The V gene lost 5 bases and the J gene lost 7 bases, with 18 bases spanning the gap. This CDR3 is CASSRALGPENEQFF. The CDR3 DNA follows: TGTGCCAGCAGCAGAGCCCTAGGGCCGGAAAATGAGCAGTTCTTC. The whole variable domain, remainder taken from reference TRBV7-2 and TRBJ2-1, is GAGVSQSPSNKVTEKGKDVELRCDPISGHTALYWYRQSLGQGLEFLIYFQGNSAPDKSGLPSDRFSAERTGGSVSTLTIQRTQQEDSAVYLCASSRALGPENEQFFGPGTRLTVL.

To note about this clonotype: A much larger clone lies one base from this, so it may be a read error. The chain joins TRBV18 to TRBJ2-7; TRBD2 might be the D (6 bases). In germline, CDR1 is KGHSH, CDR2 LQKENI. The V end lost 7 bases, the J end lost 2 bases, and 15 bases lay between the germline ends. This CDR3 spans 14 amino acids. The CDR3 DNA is TGTGCCAGCTTACCCCGGCCGGGGGCCTACGAGCAGTACTTC. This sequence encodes CASLPRPGAYEQYF.

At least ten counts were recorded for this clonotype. The DNA of the CDR3 is TGTGCCAGCAGCCGCAGGGGGCTGAGCACTGAAGCTTTCTTT. Encoded protein: CASSRRGLSTEAFF. The genes are TRBV7-2 and TRBJ1-1; 8 positions match TRBD1. Germline values: CDR1 SGHTA, CDR2 FQGNSA. The CDR3 sequence is 14 residues long. V gave up 5 bases and J gave up 4 bases; unmatched junction bases: 6. The full variable domain, its missing parts supplied by reference TRBV7-2 and TRBJ1-1, is GAGVSQSPSNKVTEKGKDVELRCDPISGHTALYWYRQSLGQGLEFLIYFQGNSAPDKSGLPSDRFSAERTGGSVSTLTIQRTQQEDSAVYLCASSRRGLSTEAFFGQGTRLTVV.

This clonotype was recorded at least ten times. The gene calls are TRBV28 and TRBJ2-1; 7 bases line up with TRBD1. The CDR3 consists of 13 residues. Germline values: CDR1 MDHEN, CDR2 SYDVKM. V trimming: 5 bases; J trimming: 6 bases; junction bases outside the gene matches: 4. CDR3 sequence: CASSTTGPNEQFF. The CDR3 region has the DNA TGTGCCAGCAGTACGACAGGGCCCAATGAGCAGTTCTTC.

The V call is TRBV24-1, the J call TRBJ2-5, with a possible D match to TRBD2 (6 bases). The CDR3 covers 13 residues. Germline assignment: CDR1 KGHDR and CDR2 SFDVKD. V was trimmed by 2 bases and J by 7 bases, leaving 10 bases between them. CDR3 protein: CATSDSLRGTQYF. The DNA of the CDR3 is TGTGCCACCAGTGATTCTTTGCGGGGGACCCAGTACTTC.

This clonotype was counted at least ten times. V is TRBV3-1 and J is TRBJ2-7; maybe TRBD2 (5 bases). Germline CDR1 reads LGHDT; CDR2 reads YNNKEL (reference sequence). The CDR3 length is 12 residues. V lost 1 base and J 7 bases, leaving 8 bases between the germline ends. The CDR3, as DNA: TGTGCCAGCAGCCAAGTGGACTGGGAGCAGTACTTC. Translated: CASSQVDWEQYF.

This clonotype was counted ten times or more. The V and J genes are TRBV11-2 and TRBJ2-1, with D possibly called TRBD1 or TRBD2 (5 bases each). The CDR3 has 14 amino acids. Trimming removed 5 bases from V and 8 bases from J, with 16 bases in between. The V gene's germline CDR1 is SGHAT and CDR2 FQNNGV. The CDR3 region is CASSPRDPRDEQFF. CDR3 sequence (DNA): TGTGCCAGCAGCCCACGGGACCCGAGGGATGAGCAGTTCTTC.

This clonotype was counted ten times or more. For the CDR3, the DNA is TGTGCCAGCAGCTTAGCCGATAGCGGCTACAATGAGCAGTTCTTC. Protein product: CASSLADSGYNEQFF. The chain joins TRBV7-2 to TRBJ2-1; tentative D call: TRBD2 (6 bases). Germline assignment: CDR1 SGHTA and CDR2 FQGNSA. V was clipped by 0 bases and J by 3 bases, with 9 bases between them. The CDR3 length is 15 residues.

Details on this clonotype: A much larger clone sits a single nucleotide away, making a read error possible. CDR3 region: CSARAGRASDRQYF. The CDR3 DNA is TGCAGTGCTAGAGCGGGGAGGGCCTCAGATAGGCAGTATTTT. The chain joins TRBV20-1 to TRBJ2-3; 7 nucleotides align to TRBD2. Germline V gene sequence: CDR1 DFQATT, CDR2 SNEGSKA (reference sequence). The CDR3 extends over 14 amino acids.